Following are 9 T cell receptor beta chains from one sample sequenced in a study of CD8 T cells in ankylosing spondylitis. TCRdb itself ran the 5' RACE reads through MiXCR, one entry per CDR3 protein. The repertoire holds more than 300,000 distinct CDR3 sequences, with 7.5% to 9% as singletons. Study findings and constraints: It appeared that ankylosing spondylitis blood was characterized by a TCR beta motif of seven or eight highly homologous variants.

Their antigens are not known. Sequenced material: blood, either unsorted or a sorted T cell fraction (not recorded which). These receptors were collected from a male donor with ankylosing spondylitis.

The chain links TRBV19 to TRBJ2-7, with a possible D match to TRBD1 (6 bases). This CDR3 comprises 14 residues. V was trimmed by 4 bases and J by 5 bases, leaving 15 bases between them. CDR1 and CDR2 (germline): LNHDA, SQIVND (reference sequence). CDR3 sequence (DNA): TGTGCCAGTAGTAACGATTGGGGGCTGGACGAGCAGTACTTC. Protein: CASSNDWGLDEQYF.

V gene TRBV2 combines with J gene TRBJ2-7; D is uncertain. The germline V gene has CDR1 SNHLY and CDR2 FYNNEI. The CDR3 loop spans 11 amino acids. V shed 4 bases and J shed 4 bases, with 5 bases lying between them. CDR3 loop: CASSGMYEQYF. In nucleotides, the CDR3 is TGTGCCAGCAGTGGGATGTACGAGCAGTACTTC. Full variable domain (remainder filled in from reference TRBV2 and TRBJ2-7): EPEVTQTPSHQVTQMGQEVILRCVPISNHLYFYWYRQILGQKVEFLVSFYNNEISEKSEIFDDQFSVERPDGSNFTLKIRSTKLEDSAMYFCASSGMYEQYFGPGTRLTVT.

This clonotype has just a few counts. V gene TRBV18 combines with J gene TRBJ1-5, with D perhaps TRBD1 (5 bases). Germline V gives CDR1 KGHSH, CDR2 LQKENI. Trimming shortened V by 2 bases and J by 7 bases, and 12 bases separated the two germline ends. The length of the CDR3 is 14 residues. The CDR3 coding sequence is TGTGCCAGCTCACCAGGGGCCACCGGCCAGCCCCAGCATTTT. Translated, it gives CASSPGATGQPQHF.

V and J are TRBV7-6 and TRBJ1-6; the match to TRBD1 covers 7 bases. CDR3 length: 13 residues. From germline, CDR1 is SGHVS and CDR2 FNYEAQ. V trimming: 5 bases; J trimming: 6 bases; junction bases outside the gene matches: 1. The CDR3 is CASSRDSNSPLHF. In DNA, the CDR3 is TGTGCCAGCAGCAGGGACAGTAATTCACCCCTCCACTTT. Full variable domain (rest looked up from reference TRBV7-6 and TRBJ1-6): GAGVSQSPRYKVTKRGQDVALRCDPISGHVSLYWYRQALGQGPEFLTYFNYEAQQDKSGLPNDRFSAERPEGSISTLTIQRTEQRDSAMYRCASSRDSNSPLHFGNGTRLTVT.

This clonotype was found many times. The chain carries TRBV29-1 and TRBJ1-1; TRBD1 agrees at 8 bases. Germline V gives CDR1 SQVTM, CDR2 ANQGSEA. This CDR3 is 13 amino acids long. CDR3 amino acids: CSAKGQGDTEAFF. The CDR3 nucleotides are TGCAGTGCGAAAGGACAGGGTGACACTGAAGCTTTCTTT.

This clonotype was counted many times. The chain couples TRBV5-6 to TRBJ2-7, with unresolved D. The CDR3 length is 11 residues. With 1 base removed from V and 6 bases from J, the gap between germline ends came to 5 bases. Germline V lookup: CDR1 SGHDT, CDR2 YYEEEE. CDR3 sequence: CASSLFAEQYF. CDR3 DNA: TGTGCCAGCAGCTTGTTCGCCGAGCAGTACTTC.

This chain uses TRBV24-1 with TRBJ2-1, with no clear D. CDR1 is KGHDR and CDR2 is SFDVKD in the germline V gene. CDR3 length: 16 residues. Trimming stripped 3 bases from V and 1 base from J, with 12 bases between. DNA for the CDR3: TGTGCCACCAGTGATCCCGGGTTCCCATCCTACAATGAGCAGTTCTTC. Its translation is CATSDPGFPSYNEQFF.

This clonotype occurred a few times. This chain joins TRBV19 and TRBJ2-7; 7 bases align to TRBD2. V gave up 3 bases and J gave up 6 bases; unmatched junction bases: 5. Germline values: CDR1 LNHDA, CDR2 SQIVND (reference sequence). This CDR3 contains 13 residues. The CDR3: CASSIRGGSEQYF. CDR3 in DNA: TGTGCCAGTAGTATCCGTGGCGGGAGCGAGCAGTACTTC.

This clonotype turned up a few times. The rearrangement uses TRBV27 and TRBJ1-5; possibly TRBD1 for D (5 bases). CDR1 is MNHEY and CDR2 is SMNVEV in the germline V gene (reference sequence). V shed 5 bases and J shed 7 bases, with 15 bases lying between them. CDR3 length equals 14 residues. Here the CDR3 DNA reads TGTGCCAGCAGTCCCAACAGGCGGGGCCAGCCCCAGCATTTT. Amino acid sequence: CASSPNRRGQPQHF.